What follows is one TCR beta chain and its context. Its matching antigen is unknown. Germline CDR1 reads SNHLY; CDR2 reads FYNNEI. This CDR3 contains 17 residues. The junction had 5 bases not matched to a gene; V was cut back by 0 bases and J by 4 bases. The source of the sample is a study of identifying expanded T cells in peripheral blood. Study-wide results and caveats: Variance in clone template counts between roughly 2-week samples significantly increased with total template count across all healthy donors.

TCRdb keeps only in-frame clones here, not all; method: immunoSEQ multiplex PCR. Of about 91,000 clones listed, more than 70% are singletons. The source of this sequence is a person aged 18 to 75 in good health. The material sequenced was blood. The chain joins TRBV2 to TRBJ2-1, with 11 bases lining up with TRBD2. The CDR3 sequence is CASSEALLAGGYNEQFF. The CDR3 DNA sequence: TGTGCCAGCAGTGAAGCGCTTCTAGCGGGGGGATACAATGAGCAGTTCTTC.